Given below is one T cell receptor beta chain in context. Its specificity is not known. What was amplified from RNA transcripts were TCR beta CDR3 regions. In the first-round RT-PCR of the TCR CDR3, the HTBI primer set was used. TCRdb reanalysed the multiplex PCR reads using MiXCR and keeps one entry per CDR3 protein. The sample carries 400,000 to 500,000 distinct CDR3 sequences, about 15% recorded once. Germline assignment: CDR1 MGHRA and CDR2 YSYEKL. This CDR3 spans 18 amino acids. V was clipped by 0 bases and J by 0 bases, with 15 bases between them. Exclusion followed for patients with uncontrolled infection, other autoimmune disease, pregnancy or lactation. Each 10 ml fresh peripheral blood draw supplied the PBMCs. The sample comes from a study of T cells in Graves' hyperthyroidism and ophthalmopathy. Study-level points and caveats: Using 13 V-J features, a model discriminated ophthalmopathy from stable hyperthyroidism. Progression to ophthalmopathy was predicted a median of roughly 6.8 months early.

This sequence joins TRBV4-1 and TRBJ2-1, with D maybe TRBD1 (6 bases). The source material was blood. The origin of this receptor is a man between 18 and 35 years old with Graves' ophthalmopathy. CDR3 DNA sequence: TGCGCCAGCAGCCAAGATCAAGGTGGGGGCGCCTCCTACAATGAGCAGTTCTTC. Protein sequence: CASSQDQGGGASYNEQFF.